This T cell receptor beta chain was sequenced during a study of T cell repertoires in cytomegalovirus infection. Study background: As its CMV epitopes, the study selected recently identified HLA-C-restricted and well-studied HLA-B-restricted targets. Indications of both CMV infection and matching HLA type were provided by public TCR beta signatures.

This clonotype was observed at least ten times. Its matching antigen is unknown. Overall study results and limits: CMV-specific TCR beta clonotypes restricted by HLA-C were the ones dominating the ex vivo response. Summed public TCR beta family frequency identified CMV carriers bearing the relevant HLA.

V was pared by 7 bases and J by 2 bases, with 17 bases between. The CDR3 runs 15 residues. From germline, CDR1 is SGHTA and CDR2 FQGNSA. TCRdb reanalysed the reads using MiXCR and keeps one entry per CDR3 protein. The top ten clones hold over 15% of a sample with about 700,000 distinct CDR3 sequences, around a third of them seen once. The sequences come from cultured PBMCs, collected from culture after CMV antigen stimulation. V is TRBV7-2 and J is TRBJ1-2; D is perhaps TRBD1 (5 bases). This TCR came from a human donor in good health (CMV status not recorded). Some clones in this sample may be carry-over from other donors' samples. The CDR3 reads CASIRGGAGNYGYTF. CDR3 in DNA: TGTGCCAGCATCCGGGGAGGAGCAGGGAACTATGGCTACACCTTC.